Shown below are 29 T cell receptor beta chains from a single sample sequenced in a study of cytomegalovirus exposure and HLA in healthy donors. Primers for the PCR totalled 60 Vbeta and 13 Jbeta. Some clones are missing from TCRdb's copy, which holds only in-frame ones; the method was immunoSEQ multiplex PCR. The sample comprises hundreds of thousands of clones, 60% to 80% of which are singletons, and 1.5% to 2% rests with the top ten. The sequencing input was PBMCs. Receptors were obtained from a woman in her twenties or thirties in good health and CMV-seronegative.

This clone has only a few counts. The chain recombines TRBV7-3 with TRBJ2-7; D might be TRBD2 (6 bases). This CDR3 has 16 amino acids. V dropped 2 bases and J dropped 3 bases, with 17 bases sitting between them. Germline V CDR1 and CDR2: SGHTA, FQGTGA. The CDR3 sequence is CASSLDSGASYYEQYF. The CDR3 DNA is TGTGCCAGCAGCTTAGATAGCGGCGCTTCCTACTACGAGCAGTACTTC. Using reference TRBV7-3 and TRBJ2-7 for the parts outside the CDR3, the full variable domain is GAGVSQTPSNKVTEKGKYVELRCDPISGHTALYWYRQSLGQGPEFLIYFQGTGAADDSGLPNDRFFAVRPEGSVSTLKIQRTERGDSAVYLCASSLDSGASYYEQYFGPGTRLTVT.

This CDR3 reads CASSLLPGQATMAQHF. In DNA form, the CDR3 reads TGTGCCAGCAGTCTCCTCCCGGGACAGGCTACAATGGCCCAGCATTTT. J is TRBJ1-5 and V is TRBV2; 8 bases agree with TRBD1. The CDR3 extends over 16 amino acids. J was trimmed by 11 bases and V by 5 bases; bases with no gene match: 17. From germline, CDR1 is SNHLY and CDR2 FYNNEI.

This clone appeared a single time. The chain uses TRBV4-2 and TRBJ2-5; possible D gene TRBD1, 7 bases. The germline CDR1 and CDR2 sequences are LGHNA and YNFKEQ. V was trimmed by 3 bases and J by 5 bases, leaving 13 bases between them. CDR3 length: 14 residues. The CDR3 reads CASSQRSGGETQYF. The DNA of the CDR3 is TGTGCCAGCAGCCAGAGATCAGGGGGGGAGACCCAGTACTTC.

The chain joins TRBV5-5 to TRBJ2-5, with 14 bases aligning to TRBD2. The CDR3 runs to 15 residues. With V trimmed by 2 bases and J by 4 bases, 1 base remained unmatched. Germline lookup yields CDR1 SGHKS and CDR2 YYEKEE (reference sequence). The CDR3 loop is CASSFGLAGGETQYF. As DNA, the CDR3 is TGTGCCAGCAGCTTCGGACTAGCGGGAGGAGAGACCCAGTACTTC.

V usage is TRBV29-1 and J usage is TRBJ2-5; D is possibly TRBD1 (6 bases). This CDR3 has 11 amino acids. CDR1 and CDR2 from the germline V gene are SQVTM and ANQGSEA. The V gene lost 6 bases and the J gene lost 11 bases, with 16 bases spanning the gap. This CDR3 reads CSVATGQEQYF. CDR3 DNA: TGCAGCGTGGCCACAGGGCAAGAGCAGTACTTC.

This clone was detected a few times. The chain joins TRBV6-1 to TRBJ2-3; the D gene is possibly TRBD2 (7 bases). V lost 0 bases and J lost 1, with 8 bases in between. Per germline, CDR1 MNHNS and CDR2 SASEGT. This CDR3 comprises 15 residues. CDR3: CASSEAGGGTDTQYF. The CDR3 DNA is TGTGCCAGCAGTGAAGCAGGGGGGGGCACAGATACGCAGTATTTT.

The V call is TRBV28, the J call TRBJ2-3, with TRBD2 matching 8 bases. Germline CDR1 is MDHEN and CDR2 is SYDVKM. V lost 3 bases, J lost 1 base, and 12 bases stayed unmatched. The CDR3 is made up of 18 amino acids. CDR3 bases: TGTGCCAGCAGTTTGATTTCTCCGGTAGCGGGACGCACAGATACGCAGTATTTT. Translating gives CASSLISPVAGRTDTQYF.

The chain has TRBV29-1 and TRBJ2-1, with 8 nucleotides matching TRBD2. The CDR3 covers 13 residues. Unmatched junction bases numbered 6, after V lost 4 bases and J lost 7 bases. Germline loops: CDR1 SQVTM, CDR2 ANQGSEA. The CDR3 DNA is TGCAGCGTTGTGCCCGGGACTAGGAATGAGCAGTTCTTC. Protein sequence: CSVVPGTRNEQFF.

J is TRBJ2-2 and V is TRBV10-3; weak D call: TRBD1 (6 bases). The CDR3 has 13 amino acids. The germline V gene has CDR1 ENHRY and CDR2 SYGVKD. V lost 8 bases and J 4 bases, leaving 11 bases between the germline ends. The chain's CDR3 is CAIRRDTTGELFF. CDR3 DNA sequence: TGTGCCATCCGCCGGGACACCACCGGGGAGCTGTTTTTT.

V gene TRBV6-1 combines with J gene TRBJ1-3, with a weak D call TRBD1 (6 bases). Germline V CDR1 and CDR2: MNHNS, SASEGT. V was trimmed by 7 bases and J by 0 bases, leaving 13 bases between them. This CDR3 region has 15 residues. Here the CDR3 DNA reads TGTGCCAGCATTCTGACAGGCGACTCTGGAAACACCATATATTTT. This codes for CASILTGDSGNTIYF.

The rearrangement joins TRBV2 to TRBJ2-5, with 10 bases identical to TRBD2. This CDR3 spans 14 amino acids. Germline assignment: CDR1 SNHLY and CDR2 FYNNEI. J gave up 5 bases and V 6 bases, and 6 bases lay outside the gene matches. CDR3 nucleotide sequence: TGTGCCAGCAGGGAGCGGGGGGGCCGGGAGACCCAGTACTTC. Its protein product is CASRERGGRETQYF.

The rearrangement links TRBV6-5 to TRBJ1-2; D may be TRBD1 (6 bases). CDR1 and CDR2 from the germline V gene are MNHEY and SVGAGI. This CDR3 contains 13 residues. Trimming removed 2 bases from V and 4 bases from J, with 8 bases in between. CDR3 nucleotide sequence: TGTGCCAGCAGTTACGGGACAACCTATGGCTACACCTTC. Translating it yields CASSYGTTYGYTF.

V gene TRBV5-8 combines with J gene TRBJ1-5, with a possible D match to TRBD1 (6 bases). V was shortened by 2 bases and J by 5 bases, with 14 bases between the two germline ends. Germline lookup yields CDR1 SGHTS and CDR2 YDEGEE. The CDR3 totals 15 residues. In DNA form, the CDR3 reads TGTGCCAGCAGCTTTACAGGGCAGTGGGATCAGCCCCAGCATTTT. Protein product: CASSFTGQWDQPQHF.

CDR3 residues: CAWSRGLETQYF. In nucleotides, the CDR3 is TGTGCCTGGAGTAGGGGGTTGGAGACCCAGTACTTC. The chain is built from TRBV30 and TRBJ2-5, with D maybe TRBD1 (6 bases). In germline, CDR1 is GTSNPN, CDR2 SVGIG (reference sequence). Trimming removed 2 bases at V and 5 bases at J, with 9 bases between. The CDR3 runs 12 residues.

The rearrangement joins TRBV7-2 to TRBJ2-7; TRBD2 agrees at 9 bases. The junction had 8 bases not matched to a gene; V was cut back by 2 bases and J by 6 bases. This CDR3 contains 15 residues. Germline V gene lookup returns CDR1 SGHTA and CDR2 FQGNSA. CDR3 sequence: CASSLSGGRAGEQYF. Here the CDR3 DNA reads TGTGCCAGCAGCTTATCCGGCGGGAGGGCAGGCGAGCAGTACTTC.

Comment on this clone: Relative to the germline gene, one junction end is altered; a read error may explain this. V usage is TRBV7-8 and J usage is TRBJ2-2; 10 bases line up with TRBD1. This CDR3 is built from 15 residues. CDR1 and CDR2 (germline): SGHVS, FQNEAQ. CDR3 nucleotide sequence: TGTGCCAGCACCTTACGGACAGGGGGCACCGGGGAGCTGTTTTTT. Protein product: CASTLRTGGTGELFF.

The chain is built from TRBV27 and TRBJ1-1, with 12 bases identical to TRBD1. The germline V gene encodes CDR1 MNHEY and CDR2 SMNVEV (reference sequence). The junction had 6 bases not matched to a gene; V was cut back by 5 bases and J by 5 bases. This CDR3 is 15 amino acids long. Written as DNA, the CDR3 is TGTGCCAGCAGTGAGGGACAGGGGGCTGGTACTGAAGCTTTCTTT. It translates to CASSEGQGAGTEAFF.

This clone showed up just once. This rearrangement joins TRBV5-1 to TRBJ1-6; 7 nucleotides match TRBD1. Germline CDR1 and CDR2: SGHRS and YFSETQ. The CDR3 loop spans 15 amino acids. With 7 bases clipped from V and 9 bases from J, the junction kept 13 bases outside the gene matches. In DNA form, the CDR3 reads TGCGCCAGCGGCCCAGGGGACAGCGAGGGTTCACCCCTCCACTTT. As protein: CASGPGDSEGSPLHF.

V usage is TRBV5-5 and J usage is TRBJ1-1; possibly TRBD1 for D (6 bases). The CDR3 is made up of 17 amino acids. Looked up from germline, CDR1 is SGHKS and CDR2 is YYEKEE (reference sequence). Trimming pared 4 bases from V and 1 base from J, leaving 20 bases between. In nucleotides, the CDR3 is TGTGCCAGCAGCCGAGACAGGTGGTCCCAACGGAACACTGAAGCTTTCTTT. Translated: CASSRDRWSQRNTEAFF.

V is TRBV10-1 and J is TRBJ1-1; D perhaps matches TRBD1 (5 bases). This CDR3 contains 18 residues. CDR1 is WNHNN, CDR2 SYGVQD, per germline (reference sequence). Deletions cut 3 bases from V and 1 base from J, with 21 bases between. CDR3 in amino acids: CASSDGQGLGRRNTEAFF. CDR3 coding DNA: TGCGCCAGCAGTGACGGTCAGGGTCTCGGACGGAGGAACACTGAAGCTTTCTTT.

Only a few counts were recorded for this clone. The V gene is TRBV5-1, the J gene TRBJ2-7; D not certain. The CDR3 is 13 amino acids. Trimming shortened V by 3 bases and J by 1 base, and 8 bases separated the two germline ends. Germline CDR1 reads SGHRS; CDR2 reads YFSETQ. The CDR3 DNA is TGCGCCAGCAGCTCCCGTGTGTCCTACGAGCAGTACTTC. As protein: CASSSRVSYEQYF. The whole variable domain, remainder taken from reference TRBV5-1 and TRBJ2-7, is KAGVTQTPRYLIKTRGQQVTLSCSPISGHRSVSWYQQTPGQGLQFLFEYFSETQRNKGNFPGRFSGRQFSNSRSEMNVSTLELGDSALYLCASSSRVSYEQYFGPGTRLTVT.

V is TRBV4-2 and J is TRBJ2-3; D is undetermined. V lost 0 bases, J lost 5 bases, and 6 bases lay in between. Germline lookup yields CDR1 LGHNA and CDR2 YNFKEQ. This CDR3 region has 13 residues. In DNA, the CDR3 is TGTGCCAGCAGCCAAGAACTGAAAGATACGCAGTATTTT. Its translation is CASSQELKDTQYF.

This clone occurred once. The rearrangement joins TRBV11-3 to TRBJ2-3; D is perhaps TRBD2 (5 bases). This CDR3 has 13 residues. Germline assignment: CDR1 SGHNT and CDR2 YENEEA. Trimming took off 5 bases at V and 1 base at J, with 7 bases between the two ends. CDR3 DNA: TGTGCCAGCAGCATCGGGGGCACAGATACGCAGTATTTT. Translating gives CASSIGGTDTQYF.

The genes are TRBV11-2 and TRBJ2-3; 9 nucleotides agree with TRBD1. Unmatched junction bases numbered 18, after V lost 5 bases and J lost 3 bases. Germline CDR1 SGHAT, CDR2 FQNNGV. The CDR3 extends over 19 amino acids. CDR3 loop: CASSVRIGTGLEGTDTQYF. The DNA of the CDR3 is TGTGCCAGCAGCGTTAGAATCGGGACAGGGCTCGAGGGGACAGATACGCAGTATTTT.

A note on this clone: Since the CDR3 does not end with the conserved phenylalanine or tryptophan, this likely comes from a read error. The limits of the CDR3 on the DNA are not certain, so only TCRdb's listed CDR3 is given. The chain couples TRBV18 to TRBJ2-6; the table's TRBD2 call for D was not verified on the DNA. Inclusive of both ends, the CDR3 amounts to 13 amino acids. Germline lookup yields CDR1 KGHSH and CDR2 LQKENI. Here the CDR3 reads CASSPRAEFSHSS.

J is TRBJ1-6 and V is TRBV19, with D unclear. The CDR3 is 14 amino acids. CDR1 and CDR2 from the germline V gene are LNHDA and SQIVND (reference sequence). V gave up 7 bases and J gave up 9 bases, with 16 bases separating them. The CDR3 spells CASISVSGRSPLHF. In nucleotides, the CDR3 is TGTGCCAGTATAAGCGTTTCCGGCCGTTCACCCCTCCACTTT. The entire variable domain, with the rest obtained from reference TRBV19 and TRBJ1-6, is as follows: DGGITQSPKYLFRKEGQNVTLSCEQNLNHDAMYWYRQDPGQGLRLIYYSQIVNDFQKGDIAEGYSVSREKKESFPLTVTSAQKNPTAFYLCASISVSGRSPLHFGNGTRLTVT.

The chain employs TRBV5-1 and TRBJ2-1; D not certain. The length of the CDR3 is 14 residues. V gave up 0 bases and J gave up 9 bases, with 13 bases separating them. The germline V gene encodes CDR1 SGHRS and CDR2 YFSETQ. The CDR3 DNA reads TGCGCCAGCAGCTTGGGGGCCCTCCCCAGTGAGCAGTTCTTC. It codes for CASSLGALPSEQFF. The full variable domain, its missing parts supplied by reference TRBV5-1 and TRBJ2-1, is KAGVTQTPRYLIKTRGQQVTLSCSPISGHRSVSWYQQTPGQGLQFLFEYFSETQRNKGNFPGRFSGRQFSNSRSEMNVSTLELGDSALYLCASSLGALPSEQFFGPGTRLTVL.

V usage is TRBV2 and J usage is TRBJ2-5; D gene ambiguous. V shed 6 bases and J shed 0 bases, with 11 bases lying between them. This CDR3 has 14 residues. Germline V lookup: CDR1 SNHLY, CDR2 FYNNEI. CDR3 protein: CASRARLDQETQYF. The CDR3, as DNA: TGTGCCAGCAGGGCCCGTCTGGACCAAGAGACCCAGTACTTC.

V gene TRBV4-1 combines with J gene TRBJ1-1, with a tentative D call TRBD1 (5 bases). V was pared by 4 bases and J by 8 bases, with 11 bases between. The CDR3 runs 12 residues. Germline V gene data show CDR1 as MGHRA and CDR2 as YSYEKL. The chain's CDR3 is CASSRSGSEAFF. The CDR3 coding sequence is TGCGCCAGCAGCCGGTCAGGGTCGGAAGCTTTCTTT.